A selection of T cell receptor beta chains follows, all from one sample in a study of blood T cell repertoires in COVID-19. The method was immunoSEQ multiplex PCR; TCRdb's version includes in-frame clones alone and lacks a portion of them. The sample has 400,000 to 450,000 clones; 80% to 90% are singletons. The sample was peripheral blood. Source of these receptors: a man in his late teens or twenties with COVID-19, enrolled during active disease. Both conserved end residues are part of each CDR3. D genes are given only for firm matches. The size of a clone is reported for some rows only, either as once, few or many, or as a class for expanded clones.

J gene | D gene | V gene | clone size | CDR3 protein | CDR3 DNA
TRBJ2-1 | TRBD2 | TRBV19 | - | CASSIAGPGLAIYNEQFF | TGTGCCAGTAGTATAGCTGGTCCCGGACTAGCGATATACAATGAGCAGTTCTTC
TRBJ1-1 | - | TRBV4-1 | - | CASSLTRQNTEAFF | TGCGCCAGCAGCCTAACCAGACAGAACACTGAAGCTTTCTTT
TRBJ1-2 | - | TRBV15 | - | CATSRAGDGNYGYTF | TGTGCCACCAGCAGAGCAGGGGATGGGAACTATGGCTACACCTTC
TRBJ2-7 | - | TRBV13 | few | CASSLAAYEQYF | TGTGCCAGCAGCTTAGCGGCCTACGAGCAGTACTTC
TRBJ2-7 | TRBD2 | TRBV5-1 | - | CASSDTSGAAYEQYF | TGCGCCAGCAGCGATACTAGCGGGGCCGCCTACGAGCAGTACTTC
TRBJ2-7 | - | TRBV2 | - | CASTTQYEQYF | TGTGCCAGCACGACTCAATACGAGCAGTACTTC
TRBJ2-7 | TRBD2 | TRBV7-2 | - | CASSHTSESYEQYF | TGTGCCAGCAGCCACACTAGCGAATCCTACGAGCAGTACTTC
TRBJ2-6 | TRBD1 | TRBV6-5 | - | CASSYADRAGANVLTF | TGTGCCAGCAGTTACGCCGACAGGGCTGGGGCCAACGTCCTGACTTTC
TRBJ1-1 | - | TRBV20-1 | few | CSAGGDTEAFF | TGCAGTGCAGGGGGGGACACTGAAGCTTTCTTT
TRBJ1-5 | - | TRBV15 | - | CATSREGGSQPQHF | TGTGCCACCAGCAGAGAGGGGGGAAGTCAGCCCCAGCATTTT
TRBJ2-3 | - | TRBV3-1/TRBV3-2 | - | CASSPVSTDTQYF | TGTGCCAGCAGCCCCGTTAGCACAGATACGCAGTATTTT
TRBJ2-1 | - | TRBV3-1/TRBV3-2 | - | CASSQDWGLVGNEQFF | TGTGCCAGCAGCCAAGATTGGGGGCTAGTCGGCAATGAGCAGTTCTTC
TRBJ1-1 | - | TRBV10-3 | - | CAISESAGGGNTEAFF | TGTGCCATCAGTGAGTCGGCTGGGGGAGGGAACACTGAAGCTTTCTTT
TRBJ2-2 | TRBD2 | TRBV7-9 | - | CASSSTLAEYTGELFF | TGTGCCAGCAGCTCTACCCTAGCGGAATACACCGGGGAGCTGTTTTTT
TRBJ2-3 | - | TRBV21-1 | - | CASSLASTQYF | TGTGCCAGCAGCCTAGCATCCACGCAGTATTTT
TRBJ2-3 | TRBD1 | TRBV19 | - | CASTSLGQGKLDTQYF | TGTGCCAGTACCTCACTCGGACAGGGCAAGCTAGATACGCAGTATTTT
TRBJ2-7 | - | TRBV11-3 | - | CASSLAGGSSYEQYF | TGTGCCAGCAGCTTAGCTGGTGGGAGCTCCTACGAGCAGTACTTC
TRBJ2-5 | TRBD2 | TRBV29-1 | - | CSADLDGRVRETQYF | TGCAGCGCCGATTTGGACGGGAGGGTAAGAGAGACCCAGTACTTC
TRBJ2-3 | TRBD2 | TRBV5-4 | - | CASSKVGTSGADTQYF | TGTGCCAGCAGCAAGGTCGGGACTAGCGGGGCAGATACGCAGTATTTT
TRBJ2-3 | - | TRBV5-1 | - | CASSLSFGAIDTQYF | TGCGCCAGCAGCTTGTCCTTCGGTGCCATCGATACGCAGTATTTT
TRBJ2-5 | - | TRBV9 | - | CASSAGDQETQYF | TGTGCCAGCAGCGCCGGGGACCAAGAGACCCAGTACTTC
TRBJ1-5 | - | TRBV10-2 | - | CASSDRDSNQPQHF | TGCGCCAGCAGTGACAGGGATAGCAATCAGCCCCAGCATTTT
TRBJ2-7 | - | TRBV5-1 | - | CASSTGQSPYEQYF | TGCGCCAGCAGCACAGGACAGTCGCCATACGAGCAGTACTTC
TRBJ2-5 | TRBD1 | TRBV7-9 | - | CASSFTTGSQETQYF | TGTGCCAGCAGCTTCACGACAGGGTCTCAAGAGACCCAGTACTTC
TRBJ2-1 | TRBD2 | TRBV25-1 | - | CASSIAGNYNEQFF | TGTGCCAGCAGTATAGCGGGGAACTACAATGAGCAGTTCTTC
TRBJ1-3 | TRBD1 | TRBV7-6 | - | CASSLLATGSGNTIYF | TGTGCCAGCAGCTTATTGGCGACAGGGTCCGGAAACACCATATATTTT
TRBJ2-7 | TRBD1 | TRBV6-1 | once | CASSEARDRPTYEQYF | TGTGCCAGCAGTGAAGCGCGGGACAGGCCTACCTACGAGCAGTACTTC
TRBJ1-1 | TRBD1 | TRBV2 | - | CASSGYRGTEAFF | TGTGCCAGCAGTGGGTACAGGGGCACTGAAGCTTTCTTT
TRBJ1-3 | - | TRBV7-9 | - | CASSLVFQGDPDGNTIYF | TGTGCCAGCAGCTTAGTCTTCCAAGGGGATCCGGACGGAAACACCATATATTTT